One and the same sample provided the 26 T cell receptor beta chains below, sequenced in a study of blood T cell repertoires in COVID-19. Assay used: immunoSEQ multiplex PCR; TCRdb lists only in-frame clones, some missing. The data contain 90,000 to 120,000 clones, just over 70% of them singletons. Material for sequencing was peripheral blood. These receptors were taken from a woman aged 40 to 49 with acute or convalescent COVID-19.

The V and J genes are TRBV3-1 (or the pseudogene TRBV3-2) and TRBJ1-2; the D gene is possibly TRBD1 (6 bases). The CDR3 runs 15 residues. Germline V lookup: CDR1 LGHDT, CDR2 YNNKEL (reference sequence). V lost 3 bases to trimming and J lost 4 bases, with 15 bases between them. The CDR3 DNA sequence: TGTGCCAGCAGCCACCTCTCGACAGGCGGCTATGGCTACACCTTC. It encodes CASSHLSTGGYGYTF.

The chain is built from TRBV25-1 and TRBJ2-5; possible D gene TRBD2, 7 bases. Trimming removed 3 bases at V and 6 bases at J, with 14 bases between. The CDR3 is made up of 14 amino acids. Germline CDR1 reads MGHDK; CDR2 reads SYGVNS. Here the CDR3 DNA reads TGTGCCAGCAGTGAGGCAGGGGAGGGGAAGACCCAGTACTTC. It translates to CASSEAGEGKTQYF. Looking up the rest from reference TRBV25-1 and TRBJ2-5 gives the full variable domain: EADIYQTPRYLVIGTGKKITLECSQTMGHDKMYWYQQDPGMELHLIHYSYGVNSTEKGDLSSESTVSRIRTEHFPLTLESARPSHTSQYLCASSEAGEGKTQYFGPGTRLLVL.

The chain has TRBV27 and TRBJ1-5; D is possibly TRBD1 (6 bases). V was pared by 6 bases and J by 1 base, with 25 bases between. There are 19 residues in the CDR3. From germline, CDR1 is MNHEY and CDR2 SMNVEV (reference sequence). CDR3 region: CASSSLGRGGQGSNQPQHF. The CDR3 DNA reads TGTGCCAGCAGCAGTTTAGGGAGGGGGGGTCAGGGCAGCAATCAGCCCCAGCATTTT.

This chain connects TRBV18 to TRBJ1-1; the D gene is possibly TRBD1 (5 bases). The CDR3 contains 15 residues. Germline values: CDR1 KGHSH, CDR2 LQKENI. Trimming removed 0 bases from V and 3 bases from J, with 11 bases in between. The CDR3 spells CASSPPAGRDTEAFF. CDR3 bases: TGTGCCAGCTCACCACCGGCGGGACGGGACACTGAAGCTTTCTTT.

This clone was recorded a few times. V is TRBV28 and J is TRBJ1-6; TRBD1 is a possible D gene (6 bases). The CDR3 extends over 18 amino acids. The V and J ends lost 6 bases and 1 base respectively, with 19 bases between them. Germline loops: CDR1 MDHEN, CDR2 SYDVKM. The CDR3 loop reads CASSLSTGFGSYNSPLHF. CDR3 nucleotide sequence: TGTGCCAGCAGCCTCTCTACAGGGTTTGGATCCTATAATTCACCCCTCCACTTT.

This clone was picked up many times. This sequence joins TRBV7-9 and TRBJ1-3, with TRBD1 identical over 9 bases. This CDR3 spans 14 amino acids. In germline, CDR1 is SEHNR, CDR2 FQNEAQ (reference sequence). J gave up 8 bases and V 5 bases, and 7 bases lay outside the gene matches. This CDR3 reads CASSRRDRADTIYF. CDR3 nucleotide sequence: TGTGCCAGCAGCCGACGGGACAGGGCGGACACCATATATTTT.

Only one count was recorded for this clone. The V call is TRBV18, the J call TRBJ1-5; weak D call: TRBD1 (6 bases). The length of the CDR3 is 14 residues. Trimming cost V 5 bases and J 5 bases, with 13 bases left between them. Per germline, CDR1 KGHSH and CDR2 LQKENI. This CDR3 reads CASSEQGSDQPQHF. CDR3 sequence (DNA): TGTGCCAGCTCAGAACAGGGATCGGATCAGCCCCAGCATTTT.

The rearrangement uses TRBV2 and TRBJ1-4; D is possibly TRBD1 (5 bases). Deletions cut 5 bases from V and 4 bases from J, with 14 bases between. CDR1 SNHLY and CDR2 FYNNEI come from the germline V gene. This CDR3 region has 15 residues. CDR3 amino acids: CASSLNPQGNEKLFF. The CDR3 DNA reads TGTGCCAGCAGTCTAAATCCCCAGGGTAATGAAAAACTGTTTTTT.

This clone was seen just once. The V call is TRBV29-1, the J call TRBJ2-7; 8 bases agree with TRBD2. Germline values: CDR1 SQVTM, CDR2 ANQGSEA. The CDR3 runs to 12 residues. CDR3 coding DNA: TGCGTAGTCCAGCGGGGGCCCTCCGAGCAGTACTTC. It codes for CVVQRGPSEQYF.

This chain connects TRBV6-2 or TRBV6-3 to TRBJ2-3; no definite D call. The CDR3 is 15 amino acids. V lost 4 bases and J lost 6, with 17 bases in between. The germline CDR1 and CDR2 sequences are MNHEY and SVGEGT. The CDR3: CASSLFHWAVDTQYF. The CDR3 coding sequence is TGTGCCAGCAGTTTGTTCCACTGGGCAGTGGATACGCAGTATTTT.

This CDR3 reads CASRETNRDRGGSPLHF. The CDR3 nucleotides read TGTGCCAGCAGGGAAACTAACCGGGACAGGGGAGGTTCACCCCTCCACTTT. This rearrangement joins TRBV6-1 to TRBJ1-6, with 10 bases identical to TRBD1. The CDR3 length is 17 residues. Germline V gene lookup returns CDR1 MNHNS and CDR2 SASEGT. J gave up 9 bases and V 6 bases, and 14 bases lay outside the gene matches.

The V and J genes are TRBV28 and TRBJ1-4, with TRBD1 as a possible D gene (5 bases). V was trimmed by 6 bases and J by 8 bases, leaving 16 bases between them. The length of the CDR3 is 14 residues. Germline-derived CDR1 and CDR2 are MDHEN and SYDVKM. The CDR3 spells CASRSGGMREKLFF. The CDR3 bases are TGTGCCAGCAGATCGGGGGGTATGAGAGAAAAACTGTTTTTT.

The chain combines TRBV14 with TRBJ1-2, with 10 nucleotides matching TRBD1. This CDR3 spans 17 amino acids. Germline loops: CDR1 SGHDN, CDR2 FVKESK. Trimming took 0 bases from V and 3 from J; bases not matched to a gene: 7. CDR3 amino acids: CASSQDLGQGVHYGYTF. The DNA of the CDR3 is TGTGCCAGCAGCCAAGATCTTGGACAGGGGGTACACTATGGCTACACCTTC.

The chain combines TRBV11-1 with TRBJ2-7; the match to TRBD2 covers 7 bases. The CDR3 covers 15 residues. The V and J ends lost 6 bases and 3 bases, in that order; junction bases with no gene match: 11. In germline, CDR1 is SGHAT, CDR2 FQDESV (reference sequence). This chain's CDR3 is CASSPMGGNFYEQYF. CDR3 nucleotide sequence: TGTGCCAGCAGTCCCATGGGGGGGAACTTCTACGAGCAGTACTTC.

The chain has TRBV7-9 and TRBJ2-5; 11 bases map to TRBD2. V lost 3 bases to trimming and J lost 0 bases; unmatched junction nucleotides: 3. Germline loops: CDR1 SEHNR, CDR2 FQNEAQ (reference sequence). The length of the CDR3 is 16 residues. This CDR3 is CASSLPSGGYQETQYF. CDR3 nucleotide sequence: TGTGCCAGCAGCTTGCCTAGCGGGGGGTACCAAGAGACCCAGTACTTC.

The rearrangement links TRBV28 to TRBJ2-2; 8 bases match TRBD1. The CDR3 extends over 14 amino acids. Looked up from germline, CDR1 is MDHEN and CDR2 is SYDVKM. V gave up 8 bases and J gave up 5 bases; unmatched junction bases: 7. The CDR3 is CASVEQGATGELFF. The CDR3, as DNA: TGTGCCAGCGTAGAGCAGGGGGCGACCGGGGAGCTGTTTTTT.

The V and J genes are TRBV4-1 and TRBJ2-3; D is uncertain. Trimming removed 4 bases at V and 0 bases at J, with 17 bases between. The germline V gene encodes CDR1 MGHRA and CDR2 YSYEKL. The CDR3 runs to 17 residues. CDR3 nucleotide sequence: TGCGCCAGCAGCCGACGCGGCGCAGACGCTAGCACAGATACGCAGTATTTT. Translated, it gives CASSRRGADASTDTQYF.

The chain couples TRBV19 to TRBJ2-3; TRBD1 might be the D (6 bases). V was shortened by 5 bases and J by 0 bases, with 15 bases between the two germline ends. The CDR3 is made up of 16 amino acids. Germline V lookup: CDR1 LNHDA, CDR2 SQIVND (reference sequence). The CDR3 region has the DNA TGTGCCAGTAGTTCCGAAACAGGGTGGAGCACAGATACGCAGTATTTT. Translation: CASSSETGWSTDTQYF. Full variable domain (outside the CDR3, taken from reference TRBV19 and TRBJ2-3): DGGITQSPKYLFRKEGQNVTLSCEQNLNHDAMYWYRQDPGQGLRLIYYSQIVNDFQKGDIAEGYSVSREKKESFPLTVTSAQKNPTAFYLCASSSETGWSTDTQYFGPGTRLTVL.

A word on this clone: Other DNA sequences in the same sample also yield this CDR3. The CDR3 nucleotides read TGTGCCAGTAGTATCGGGACAGTCTCCTACGAGCAGTACTTC. It translates to CASSIGTVSYEQYF. V is TRBV19 and J is TRBJ2-7; 7 bases line up with TRBD1. J was trimmed by 0 bases and V by 3 bases; bases with no gene match: 2. This CDR3 is built from 14 residues. In germline, CDR1 is LNHDA, CDR2 SQIVND (reference sequence).

This clone was found a few times. The genes are TRBV5-4 and TRBJ2-2, with TRBD1 as a possible D gene (5 bases). Trimming removed 0 bases from V and 5 bases from J, with 5 bases in between. This CDR3 contains 13 residues. Germline loops: CDR1 SGHNT, CDR2 YYREEE (reference sequence). CDR3 nucleotide sequence: TGTGCCAGCAGCTTGGAGGGGACCGGGGAGCTGTTTTTT. Residues: CASSLEGTGELFF.

V and J are TRBV3-1 (or the pseudogene TRBV3-2) and TRBJ2-2; no definite D call. Trimming pared 2 bases from V and 2 bases from J, leaving 3 bases between. CDR1 is LGHDT, CDR2 YNNKEL, per germline (reference sequence). CDR3 length: 13 amino acids. For the CDR3, the DNA is TGTGCCAGCAGCCAATTAAACACCGGGGAGCTGTTTTTT. Amino acids: CASSQLNTGELFF.

CDR3 amino acids: CATSKAATNEKLFF. The CDR3 coding sequence is TGTGCCACCAGCAAAGCTGCAACTAATGAAAAACTGTTTTTT. This rearrangement joins TRBV15 to TRBJ1-4; no clear D. Germline CDR1 LNHNV, CDR2 YYDKDF (reference sequence). The ends were cut back, 4 bases at V and 0 bases at J, with 6 bases in the middle. There are 14 residues in the CDR3.

The J gene is TRBJ2-2, the V gene TRBV7-7; the D gene is possibly TRBD1 (6 bases). CDR3 size: 15 residues. Trimming took 3 bases from V and 3 from J, leaving 11 bases between them. Germline-derived CDR1 and CDR2 are SSHAT and FNYEAQ (reference sequence). The CDR3 protein is CASSLDSPDTGELFF. DNA of the CDR3: TGTGCCAGCAGCTTGGACAGCCCGGACACCGGGGAGCTGTTTTTT.

The rearrangement uses TRBV3-1 (or the pseudogene TRBV3-2) and TRBJ2-1; 13 bases are a match to TRBD2. CDR1 is LGHDT and CDR2 is YNNKEL in the germline V gene (reference sequence). J was trimmed by 5 bases and V by 10 bases; bases with no gene match: 2. The CDR3 consists of 13 residues. CDR3 amino acids: CATTSGGNNEQFF. The DNA for the CDR3 is TGTGCCACGACTAGCGGGGGGAACAATGAGCAGTTCTTC.

The V gene is TRBV2, the J gene TRBJ2-2, with 10 nucleotides matching TRBD2. This CDR3 is built from 14 residues. Germline V gene sequence: CDR1 SNHLY, CDR2 FYNNEI. With V trimmed by 9 bases and J by 4 bases, 5 bases remained unmatched. The CDR3 sequence is CASSAGGRTGELFF. For the CDR3, the DNA is TGTGCCAGTTCAGCGGGGGGGCGCACCGGGGAGCTGTTTTTT.

The chain is built from TRBV28 and TRBJ2-1, with D maybe TRBD2 (6 bases). This CDR3 contains 14 residues. Germline lookup yields CDR1 MDHEN and CDR2 SYDVKM. Trimming took off 9 bases at V and 7 bases at J, with 19 bases between the two ends. CDR3 residues: CASSTYRGRNEQFF. In nucleotides, the CDR3 is TGTGCCAGTTCGACCTACCGGGGGAGGAATGAGCAGTTCTTC.